One sample yielded the 6 T cell receptor beta chains listed below, sequenced in a study of blood T cell repertoires in COVID-19. Here immunoSEQ multiplex PCR was the method, and the copy in TCRdb shows in-frame clones only, minus some. The sample lists fewer than 350,000 clones, around 85% occurring once. Sequencing was carried out using peripheral blood. Source of these receptors: a woman aged 45-65 years with active or convalescent COVID-19.

CDR3 in amino acids: CASSSGQAGAPLHF. The CDR3, as DNA: TGTGCCAGCAGCTCGGGACAGGCAGGGGCCCCCCTCCACTTT. The chain is built from TRBV5-5 and TRBJ1-6; TRBD1 matches at 8 bases. CDR3 length equals 14 residues. With V trimmed by 3 bases and J by 13 bases, 9 bases remained unmatched. In germline, CDR1 is SGHKS, CDR2 YYEKEE (reference sequence).

The J gene is TRBJ2-7, the V gene TRBV28; weak D call: TRBD2 (6 bases). Germline assignment: CDR1 MDHEN and CDR2 SYDVKM. This CDR3 is 14 amino acids long. The ends were cut back, 7 bases at V and 3 bases at J, with 16 bases in the middle. The DNA for the CDR3 is TGTGCCAGCAACGACGGGACTGGGGTCTACGAGCAGTACTTC. Amino acid sequence: CASNDGTGVYEQYF.

The chain is built from TRBV15 and TRBJ2-3, with TRBD2 matching 9 bases. The CDR3 totals 16 residues. V gave up 2 bases and J gave up 3 bases; unmatched junction bases: 6. CDR1 and CDR2 (germline): LNHNV, YYDKDF (reference sequence). CDR3 amino acids: CATSRSGGRGTDTQYF. DNA for the CDR3: TGTGCCACCAGCAGAAGTGGCGGGAGGGGGACAGATACGCAGTATTTT.

The V and J genes are TRBV19 and TRBJ1-2; D may be TRBD1 (5 bases). V was trimmed by 2 bases and J by 5 bases, leaving 15 bases between them. The CDR3 loop spans 15 amino acids. The V gene's germline CDR1 is LNHDA and CDR2 SQIVND (reference sequence). The CDR3 DNA sequence: TGTGCCAGTAGTATAAGTCCCGTGGGGGGGTATGGCTACACCTTC. Its translation: CASSISPVGGYGYTF.

The V gene is TRBV28, the J gene TRBJ1-2; the match to TRBD1 covers 7 bases. From germline, CDR1 is MDHEN and CDR2 SYDVKM. This CDR3 is 14 amino acids long. The V segment lost 5 bases and the J segment 7 bases; nucleotides outside the gene matches: 10. The CDR3 DNA sequence: TGTGCCAGCAGTGGTCAAAAACCAGGGGGTGGCTACACCTTC. Its protein is CASSGQKPGGGYTF.

This clone was seen a handful of times. The genes are TRBV15 and TRBJ1-2, with 7 bases that match TRBD1. This CDR3 has 14 residues. V shed 3 bases, J shed 7 bases, and the junction held 8 bases outside the gene matches. Germline CDR1 LNHNV, CDR2 YYDKDF (reference sequence). The chain's CDR3 is CATSRDRMSSGYTF. The CDR3 DNA is TGTGCCACCAGCAGGGACAGGATGTCCTCTGGCTACACCTTC.